One and the same sample provided the 26 T cell receptor beta chains below, sequenced in a study of cytomegalovirus exposure and HLA in healthy donors. The PCR ran on 60 Vbeta and 13 Jbeta primers. Here immunoSEQ multiplex PCR was the method, and the copy in TCRdb shows in-frame clones only, minus some. The repertoire holds about 250,000 clones, with roughly 91% as singletons. The source material was PBMCs. These receptors were taken from a girl aged 2-10 years in good health and CMV-seronegative.

This CDR3 is CASSLEQGRNTEAFF. The DNA for the CDR3 is TGTGCCAGCAGCTTAGAACAGGGCCGGAACACTGAAGCTTTCTTT. The rearrangement uses TRBV7-3 and TRBJ1-1; D perhaps matches TRBD1 (6 bases). From germline, CDR1 is SGHTA and CDR2 FQGTGA. V was cut by 2 bases and J by 1 base, with 11 bases left in between. CDR3 size: 15 residues. Supplemented by reference TRBV7-3 and TRBJ1-1, the full variable domain reads GAGVSQTPSNKVTEKGKYVELRCDPISGHTALYWYRQSLGQGPEFLIYFQGTGAADDSGLPNDRFFAVRPEGSVSTLKIQRTERGDSAVYLCASSLEQGRNTEAFFGQGTRLTVV.

Worth noting for this clone: Other DNA sequences in this specimen translate into the identical CDR3. This rearrangement joins TRBV4-1 to TRBJ1-5; a weak D match, TRBD1 (5 bases). V lost 1 base and J lost 4, with 8 bases in between. This CDR3 contains 14 residues. Germline lookup yields CDR1 MGHRA and CDR2 YSYEKL. CDR3 region: CASSQVGGNQPQHF. CDR3 nucleotide sequence: TGCGCCAGCAGCCAAGTGGGGGGGAATCAGCCCCAGCATTTT.

J is TRBJ2-1 and V is TRBV11-2; 7 nucleotides align to TRBD1. CDR1 is SGHAT and CDR2 is FQNNGV in the germline V gene. V was clipped by 5 bases and J by 8 bases; unmatched bases: 12. The CDR3 sequence is 15 residues long. In nucleotides, the CDR3 is TGTGCCAGCAGCCCGGACAGGACGGTTGTCTATGAGCAGTTCTTC. This codes for CASSPDRTVVYEQFF.

The rearrangement links TRBV6-6 to TRBJ2-5; possibly TRBD1 for D (5 bases). Looked up from germline, CDR1 is MNHNY and CDR2 is SVGAGI (reference sequence). The length of the CDR3 is 14 residues. Trimming shortened V by 6 bases and J by 1 base, and 12 bases separated the two germline ends. The CDR3 DNA reads TGTGCCAGCAGAACTACAGGACCCCAAGAGACCCAGTACTTC. It encodes CASRTTGPQETQYF.

The genes are TRBV5-1 and TRBJ2-5; 11 nucleotides align to TRBD2. The CDR3 loop spans 17 amino acids. In germline, CDR1 is SGHRS, CDR2 YFSETQ. V lost 0 bases and J lost 7; bases outside the gene matches: 11. The CDR3 loop is CASSLATSGAAERTQYF. CDR3 bases: TGCGCCAGCAGCTTGGCGACTAGCGGGGCCGCCGAGAGGACCCAGTACTTC.

The V and J genes are TRBV2 and TRBJ1-2; TRBD1 might be the D (5 bases). This CDR3 region has 12 residues. Germline lookup yields CDR1 SNHLY and CDR2 FYNNEI. The V end lost 7 bases, the J end lost 8 bases, and 14 bases lay between the germline ends. DNA of the CDR3: TGTGCCAGCATGGGGCAGGCGCCAGGCTACACCTTC. Amino acid sequence: CASMGQAPGYTF.

V gene TRBV28 combines with J gene TRBJ1-1; D not resolved. Germline values: CDR1 MDHEN, CDR2 SYDVKM. V was cut by 4 bases and J by 0 bases, with 12 bases left in between. CDR3 length: 15 residues. In DNA form, the CDR3 reads TGTGCCAGCAGTTCTGACGGACTGCTGAACACTGAAGCTTTCTTT. Translating it yields CASSSDGLLNTEAFF.

The chain links TRBV7-9 to TRBJ1-1; the D is unclear. The CDR3 runs 13 residues. Germline CDR1 reads SEHNR; CDR2 reads FQNEAQ (reference sequence). Between the trimmed V and J ends, which lost 7 bases and 2 bases, there was a span of 11 bases. The CDR3 bases are TGTGCCAGCACCGGTCCCCCTAACACTGAAGCTTTCTTT. The encoded protein is CASTGPPNTEAFF.

This clone has just one count. This rearrangement joins TRBV5-1 to TRBJ1-4; 7 bases fit TRBD1. Germline trimming cut 0 bases from V and 6 bases from J; bases unmatched to any gene: 5. CDR3 length: 15 residues. Per the germline V gene, CDR1 is SGHRS and CDR2 is YFSETQ. CDR3 region: CASSLVGGGDEKLFF. For the CDR3, the DNA is TGCGCCAGCAGCTTGGTAGGGGGCGGGGATGAAAAACTGTTTTTT.

This clone was counted once. The V call is TRBV9, the J call TRBJ1-2; 9 bases match TRBD1. Germline CDR1 reads SGDLS; CDR2 reads YYNGEE. The CDR3 sequence is 15 residues long. V lost 2 bases to trimming and J lost 2 bases; unmatched junction nucleotides: 4. The CDR3 sequence: CASSVSGQGNYGYTF. CDR3 in DNA: TGTGCCAGCAGCGTGTCGGGACAGGGAAACTATGGCTACACCTTC.

The V call is TRBV7-9, the J call TRBJ2-5, with TRBD2 identical over 10 bases. The CDR3 covers 17 residues. Germline assignment: CDR1 SEHNR and CDR2 FQNEAQ (reference sequence). V trimming: 8 bases; J trimming: 2 bases; junction bases outside the gene matches: 14. The CDR3 DNA is TGTGCCAGCCTACCGGGACTAGCGACAAGTCGGCAAGAGACCCAGTACTTC. Its translation is CASLPGLATSRQETQYF.

The rearrangement uses TRBV30 and TRBJ2-1, with TRBD2 matching over 12 bases. The germline V gene encodes CDR1 GTSNPN and CDR2 SVGIG (reference sequence). The CDR3 is 15 amino acids. Trimming at V came to 0 bases and at J to 8 bases, leaving 5 bases not matched to a gene. The CDR3 reads CAWSVGSSGRDEQFF. The CDR3 DNA sequence: TGTGCCTGGAGTGTAGGGTCTAGCGGGAGGGATGAGCAGTTCTTC.

Comment on this clone: A junction end diverges from the germline sequence, so it may reflect a read error. The rearrangement links TRBV7-9 to TRBJ2-1, with TRBD2 matching over 11 bases. The CDR3 has 16 amino acids. The V gene's germline CDR1 is SEHNR and CDR2 FQNEAQ (reference sequence). The CDR3: CSSSLAGTSGYGEQFF. CDR3 nucleotide sequence: TGTTCCAGCAGCTTAGCCGGGACTAGCGGTTACGGGGAGCAGTTCTTC.

Written as DNA, the CDR3 is TGTGCCAGCAGTCAGGGGGTGCCCGCCTCTGGAAACACCATATATTTT. It translates to CASSQGVPASGNTIYF. The chain is built from TRBV6-6 and TRBJ1-3, with 7 bases fitting TRBD1. Germline assignment: CDR1 MNHNY and CDR2 SVGAGI (reference sequence). J was trimmed by 0 bases and V by 5 bases; bases with no gene match: 7. CDR3 length: 16 residues.

DNA of the CDR3: TGTGCCAGCAGCTCTTCTGAGGCTGAAAAACTGTTTTTT. Translation: CASSSSEAEKLFF. The V call is TRBV7-2, the J call TRBJ1-4; D remains ambiguous. CDR3 length: 13 amino acids. The germline V and J ends were trimmed by 4 bases and 7 bases, with 10 bases remaining between them. CDR1 and CDR2 (germline): SGHTA, FQGNSA.

J is TRBJ2-1 and V is TRBV6-5; D unclear. In germline, CDR1 is MNHEY, CDR2 SVGAGI. The CDR3 extends over 14 amino acids. Between the trimmed V and J ends, which lost 5 bases and 5 bases, there was a span of 13 bases. The CDR3 sequence: CASSMRLAHNEQFF. DNA of the CDR3: TGTGCCAGCAGTATGAGACTCGCACACAATGAGCAGTTCTTC.

The V call is TRBV21-1, the J call TRBJ1-5; the table's D call of TRBD1 was not tested on the DNA. TRBV21-1 is noted as a pseudogene. This CDR3 contains 17 residues. The CDR3: CASLLRTGRSFHQPQHF. The CDR3 bases are TGTGCCAGCTTACTACGGACAGGACGATCGTTTCATCAGCCCCAGCATTTT.

The V call is TRBV9, the J call TRBJ2-1; TRBD2 agrees at 11 bases. Trimming at V came to 1 base and at J to 5 bases, leaving 2 bases not matched to a gene. The CDR3 loop spans 15 amino acids. Germline lookup yields CDR1 SGDLS and CDR2 YYNGEE. CDR3: CASSVLAGGNNEQFF. The CDR3 DNA reads TGTGCCAGCAGCGTACTAGCGGGAGGTAACAATGAGCAGTTCTTC.

The CDR3 sequence is CASSPGPQTQYF. Here the CDR3 DNA reads TGTGCCAGCAGCCCCGGTCCGCAGACCCAGTACTTC. The genes are TRBV14 and TRBJ2-5, with no clear D. The CDR3 is made up of 12 amino acids. The ends were cut back, 4 bases at V and 6 bases at J, with 9 bases in the middle. Germline V gene data show CDR1 as SGHDN and CDR2 as FVKESK.

The CDR3 region is CASTQTGRYSPLHF. The CDR3 nucleotides read TGTGCCAGCACCCAGACAGGGAGATATTCACCCCTCCACTTT. J is TRBJ1-6 and V is TRBV6-5, with TRBD1 matching over 7 bases. The trim removed 7 bases at V and 8 bases at J, leaving 8 bases unmatched. The length of the CDR3 is 14 residues. CDR1 and CDR2 from the germline V gene are MNHEY and SVGAGI.

The chain's CDR3 is CASLGGTSGYNEQFF. As DNA, the CDR3 is TGTGCCAGCCTTGGGGGGACTAGCGGGTACAATGAGCAGTTCTTC. The rearrangement links TRBV27 to TRBJ2-1, with 12 bases aligning to TRBD2. The CDR3 sequence is 15 residues long. Germline V gene lookup returns CDR1 MNHEY and CDR2 SMNVEV (reference sequence). V dropped 8 bases and J dropped 4; count of bases not matched to a gene: 6.

The CDR3 nucleotides are TGTGCCAGCTCCGGACAGGGGGGTACCAAAAACATTCAGTACTTC. Translation gives CASSGQGGTKNIQYF. V gene TRBV27 combines with J gene TRBJ2-4; 10 bases are shared with TRBD1. Germline CDR1 reads MNHEY; CDR2 reads SMNVEV (reference sequence). This CDR3 is built from 15 residues. With V trimmed by 8 bases and J by 2 bases, 6 bases remained unmatched.

The rearrangement links TRBV11-2 to TRBJ2-7; tentatively, D is TRBD1 (6 bases). Trimming cost V 2 bases and J 3 bases, with 11 bases left between them. CDR1 is SGHAT and CDR2 is FQNNGV in the germline V gene. The CDR3 has 14 residues. The CDR3 reads CASSLFGQNYEQYF. For the CDR3, the DNA is TGTGCCAGCAGCTTATTTGGACAGAACTACGAGCAGTACTTC.

The chain employs TRBV6-6 and TRBJ2-7, with a weak D call TRBD1 (5 bases). Deletions cut 11 bases from V and 2 bases from J, with 19 bases between. The CDR3 has 14 amino acids. Germline V gives CDR1 MNHNY, CDR2 SVGAGI (reference sequence). The CDR3 region is CAGNQGPVPYEQYF. In DNA, the CDR3 is TGTGCCGGGAATCAGGGTCCCGTTCCCTACGAGCAGTACTTC.

The chain links TRBV7-9 to TRBJ2-5; 8 positions match TRBD1. The V gene end was trimmed by 5 bases and the J gene end by 5 bases; junction bases not matched to a gene: 22. This CDR3 has 19 residues. Germline V gives CDR1 SEHNR, CDR2 FQNEAQ (reference sequence). The DNA for the CDR3 is TGTGCCAGCAGCCCACCCACCGGGACAGGATCGGGGTTTGTTGAGACCCAGTACTTC. This gives the protein CASSPPTGTGSGFVETQYF.

This rearrangement joins TRBV6-5 to TRBJ2-7; 10 positions agree with TRBD1. Germline V gene data show CDR1 as MNHEY and CDR2 as SVGAGI. This CDR3 region has 14 residues. J gave up 2 bases and V 2 bases, and 0 bases lay outside the gene matches. The CDR3 DNA reads TGTGCCAGCAGTTACGGGACAGGGGCCTACGAGCAGTACTTC. It specifies CASSYGTGAYEQYF.